Listed below are T cell receptor beta chains from one sample, sequenced in a study of tumor-infiltrating lymphocytes in primary liver carcinoma. TCRdb re-called the multiplex PCR reads through MiXCR, storing one row per CDR3 protein. The table has about 210,000 distinct CDR3 sequences, around four fifths seen once. The specimen sequenced was tumor tissue from primary liver carcinoma. All receptors derive from a man aged 35-49 years with primary liver carcinoma and hepatitis B virus infection. The CDR3 runs from the conserved cysteine through the conserved F or W. The D gene is left open where the match is weak. The size of a clone is reported for some rows only, either as once, few or many, or as a class for expanded clones.

TRBJ1-2	TRBV6-1	-	-	CASRIWTEGGYTF
TRBJ2-7	TRBV28	many	TRBD1	CASSPPGQGQRGEQYF
TRBJ2-5	TRBV5-8	-	TRBD2	CTSSFGTSGETQYF
TRBJ2-4	TRBV6-2/TRBV6-3	-	-	CASNHFTEGVKNIQYF
TRBJ1-5	TRBV12-3/TRBV12-4	-	TRBD1	CDSSPDRGREQPQHF
TRBJ2-3	TRBV5-5	-	TRBD2	CVSSLTRGGTDTQYF
TRBJ2-1	TRBV10-2	-	-	CASGESRTTYNEQFF
TRBJ2-1	TRBV4-1	-	TRBD2	CASSPELAGEYNEQLF
TRBJ2-1	TRBV5-5	many	TRBD1	CASSSGQGLYNEQFF
TRBJ2-7	TRBV5-6	-	-	CASSRTWIGSYERYF
TRBJ2-5	TRBV11-2	-	TRBD2	CAISPSSIQGTGRENQCF
TRBJ2-7	TRBV29-1	-	-	CCVEARGRDSCEQYF
TRBJ2-5	TRBV6-2/TRBV6-3	-	TRBD2	CASSYQAGGWDHETQYF
TRBJ2-5	TRBV29-1	-	-	CCVPQGRTTQYF
TRBJ1-2	TRBV5-4	many	TRBD1	CASRGTGGLDYGYTF
TRBJ2-7	TRBV13	many	-	CASSPRGGEQYF
TRBJ1-3	TRBV6-5	-	TRBD1	CASSRQGSSGNTVYF
TRBJ2-1	TRBV6-2/TRBV6-3	-	-	CANTKKAGIYNEQFF
TRBJ2-1	TRBV29-1	-	TRBD2	CSGQRLAGVGEQFF
TRBJ2-7	TRBV6-1	-	TRBD2	CISSRDGTSSYEQYF
TRBJ2-1	TRBV11-3	-	-	CASNLGGSNNQQFF
TRBJ1-4	TRBV6-1	-	-	CVSSEVGQGINEKLFF
TRBJ2-3	TRBV11-1	once	TRBD2	CASRLAGGGTDTQYF
TRBJ1-5	TRBV10-2	-	-	CANSEFDRGGNQPQHF
TRBJ2-7	TRBV5-6	-	-	CASSDAGQLLYEQYF
TRBJ2-2	TRBV6-2/TRBV6-3	-	-	CTSSWAASNTGELLF
TRBJ2-7	TRBV29-1	-	TRBD2	CSVEDGPAGSYEQYF
TRBJ2-4	TRBV11-2	-	-	CASATSAVAKNIQYF
TRBJ2-7	TRBV5-5	-	-	CASSLYGQETQNF
TRBJ2-1	TRBV20-1	once	-	CSARAPSPGSYNEQFF
TRBJ2-5	TRBV7-7	-	-	CASSLDFGETQYF
TRBJ1-2	TRBV11-1	-	-	CASSLALQGGGYTF
TRBJ2-7	TRBV29-1	-	TRBD1	CSVGWLGGSMYEQYF
TRBJ2-3	TRBV6-2/TRBV6-3	-	TRBD2	CASSYDKAGVCHTQYF
TRBJ1-1	TRBV29-1	-	-	CSVSAERGMNTEAFF
TRBJ2-4	TRBV29-1	-	-	CSVEEPGRIIQYF
TRBJ1-5	TRBV28	-	-	CANRLGITGLSNQPQHF
TRBJ1-4	TRBV4-2	-	-	CASSQQAAGANQKLLF
TRBJ1-4	TRBV12-3/TRBV12-4	-	-	CASSFAGTERLFF
TRBJ2-7	TRBV29-1	few	TRBD1	CSIGDRDEQYF
TRBJ2-1	TRBV29-1	-	TRBD1	CSVGTGGYNKQFF
TRBJ2-3	TRBV4-2	-	TRBD2	CASSQDGSGRSDTRYF
TRBJ2-1	TRBV4-1	once	-	CASSPERGASSYHEQFF
TRBJ2-7	TRBV6-5	-	-	CASSRRRPPSYEQYF
TRBJ2-7	TRBV5-6	once	-	CANSLSEVAGTYEQYF
TRBJ1-2	TRBV11-2	-	-	CASSLEEGRVILDYTF
TRBJ2-1	TRBV13	-	-	CAISFFRGTHYNEQIF
TRBJ2-7	TRBV29-1	-	-	CIALISGTGTPYEQYF
TRBJ2-7	TRBV12-3/TRBV12-4	-	-	CANSLGTGDVQYF
TRBJ1-5	TRBV5-5	once	-	CASSMARAPNQPQHF
TRBJ2-1	TRBV6-5	-	-	CVSTRAGGPYNEQFF
TRBJ2-1	TRBV28	once	-	CASRTDLRSSNEQFF
TRBJ2-3	TRBV6-6	-	-	CASSPRDTNTQYF
TRBJ2-1	TRBV29-1	-	TRBD2	CSVRTSGRGFLNEQFF
TRBJ2-3	TRBV4-1	-	-	CASIHQSDTQYF
TRBJ2-5	TRBV7-9	-	-	CANSLEPLENQYF
TRBJ2-7	TRBV6-6	-	-	CASIPERGHGNSYEQYF
TRBJ1-5	TRBV6-5	-	-	CANNDPNQPQHF
TRBJ2-3	TRBV4-1	-	-	CASSQNEGTDTQYF
TRBJ1-2	TRBV30	-	-	CAWSNDAVGPYGYTF